This entry features one T cell receptor beta chain sequence. Its antigen remains unidentified. Some clones are missing from TCRdb's copy, which holds only in-frame ones; the method was immunoSEQ multiplex PCR. Of more than 90,000 clones listed, over 85% are singletons. Trimming took off 4 bases at V and 1 base at J, with 4 bases between the two ends. This CDR3 comprises 12 residues. Looked up from germline, CDR1 is MNHNS and CDR2 is SASEGT. This sample is part of a study of graft-versus-host responses after intestinal transplantation. This sequence was found in a human donor who was the organ donor for an intestinal transplant. This specimen was unstimulated CD4+ T cells sorted from spleen or lymph node cells, taken before transplant. The chain recombines TRBV6-1 with TRBJ1-2; the D is unclear. CDR3 sequence: CASSGHNYGYTF. In nucleotides, the CDR3 is TGTGCCAGCAGTGGACATAACTATGGCTACACCTTC.